Listed here are 17 T cell receptor beta chains from one sample, sequenced in a study of T cells in tumors and immune-related adverse events. Some clones are missing from TCRdb's copy, which holds only in-frame ones; the method was immunoSEQ multiplex PCR. The sample consists of some 2,500 clones, roughly 80% of them appearing once. The sample in question was tumor tissue, obtained from a patient treated with anti-PD-1 therapy. Receptor source: a female donor with metastatic renal cell carcinoma.

The chain uses TRBV28 and TRBJ1-2, with 7 bases fitting TRBD1. The germline V gene encodes CDR1 MDHEN and CDR2 SYDVKM. Unmatched junction bases numbered 8, after V lost 6 bases and J lost 7 bases. This CDR3 is built from 13 residues. This CDR3 reads CASRVGTALGYTF. In DNA, the CDR3 is TGTGCCAGCAGAGTCGGGACAGCTCTTGGCTACACCTTC.

The chain carries TRBV6-5 and TRBJ2-5; TRBD2 agrees at 7 bases. Germline CDR1 MNHEY, CDR2 SVGAGI. The CDR3 runs to 14 residues. V lost 9 bases to trimming and J lost 2 bases; unmatched junction nucleotides: 9. The CDR3 bases are TGTGCCAGTCGGGTGGCTAGCGGACAAGAGACCCAGTACTTC. Residues: CASRVASGQETQYF.

This rearrangement joins TRBV10-2 to TRBJ2-3; D uncertain. This CDR3 region has 12 residues. V was pared by 5 bases and J by 2 bases, with 5 bases between. Germline CDR1 and CDR2: WSHSY and SAAADI. CDR3 region: CASSTDTDTQYF. In DNA form, the CDR3 reads TGCGCCAGCAGTACCGACACAGATACGCAGTATTTT.

The chain carries TRBV10-2 and TRBJ2-5; TRBD2 matches at 10 bases. Germline CDR1 and CDR2: WSHSY and SAAADI. CDR3 length: 15 amino acids. V lost 5 bases, J lost 4 bases, and 7 bases stayed unmatched. The CDR3 reads CASSLLAGVGETQYF. The CDR3 DNA sequence: TGCGCCAGCAGTCTTCTAGCGGGGGTTGGAGAGACCCAGTACTTC.

V usage is TRBV30 and J usage is TRBJ2-6; D gene unclear. Trimming took 6 bases from V and 0 from J, leaving 15 bases between them. The CDR3 spans 16 residues. Germline V gives CDR1 GTSNPN, CDR2 SVGIG (reference sequence). The CDR3 sequence: CACPGVGTSGANVLTF. The CDR3 region has the DNA TGTGCCTGCCCCGGAGTAGGCACCTCTGGGGCCAACGTCCTGACTTTC.

J is TRBJ2-5 and V is TRBV6-5; 7 bases align to TRBD2. Germline-derived CDR1 and CDR2 are MNHEY and SVGAGI. This CDR3 spans 16 amino acids. V shed 0 bases and J 4 bases; nucleotides not matched to a gene: 8. CDR3 loop: CASSYSIQRGRETQYF. The CDR3 bases are TGTGCCAGCAGTTACTCGATCCAGCGGGGTAGAGAGACCCAGTACTTC.

The J gene is TRBJ2-7, the V gene TRBV19, with a tentative D call TRBD2 (6 bases). Germline V lookup: CDR1 LNHDA, CDR2 SQIVND (reference sequence). V shed 5 bases and J shed 1 base, with 18 bases lying between them. The CDR3 has 16 residues. The CDR3 loop is CASSSSGLTMSYEQYF. DNA for the CDR3: TGTGCCAGTAGTTCCTCGGGACTCACAATGTCCTACGAGCAGTACTTC. The whole variable domain, filled in from reference TRBV19 and TRBJ2-7, reads DGGITQSPKYLFRKEGQNVTLSCEQNLNHDAMYWYRQDPGQGLRLIYYSQIVNDFQKGDIAEGYSVSREKKESFPLTVTSAQKNPTAFYLCASSSSGLTMSYEQYFGPGTRLTVT.

The chain couples TRBV7-9 to TRBJ2-3, with D uncertain. The V gene's germline CDR1 is SEHNR and CDR2 FQNEAQ (reference sequence). CDR3 length: 16 residues. V was clipped by 5 bases and J by 0 bases, with 15 bases between them. The CDR3 DNA follows: TGTGCCAGCAGCCGGCAGGTGGAATCTAGCACAGATACGCAGTATTTT. Encoded protein: CASSRQVESSTDTQYF.

This chain uses TRBV5-6 with TRBJ1-2; D gene unclear. CDR1 SGHDT and CDR2 YYEEEE come from the germline V gene. The CDR3 covers 13 residues. V was pared by 2 bases and J by 7 bases, with 12 bases between. CDR3 DNA: TGTGCCAGCAGCTTAGGGCGCTCGGGTGGCTACACCTTC. It yields the protein CASSLGRSGGYTF.

The rearrangement uses TRBV7-9 and TRBJ2-1; 11 nucleotides agree with TRBD2. The V gene's germline CDR1 is SEHNR and CDR2 FQNEAQ (reference sequence). The ends lost 1 base at V and 5 bases at J; junction bases unmatched: 1. The CDR3 sequence is 15 residues long. In DNA, the CDR3 is TGTGCCAGCAGCTTAGTAGCGGGAGGGCACAATGAGCAGTTCTTC. Its translation: CASSLVAGGHNEQFF.

This clone came up once. J is TRBJ2-5 and V is TRBV9; the D is unclear. V was shortened by 1 base and J by 3 bases, with 4 bases between the two germline ends. Germline CDR1 SGDLS, CDR2 YYNGEE. The CDR3 is 12 amino acids. The CDR3 coding sequence is TGTGCCAGCAGCGTAAACGAAGAGACCCAGTACTTC. Translating it yields CASSVNEETQYF.

V gene TRBV7-2 combines with J gene TRBJ1-5, with TRBD1 matching 8 bases. V shed 0 bases, J shed 1 base, and the junction held 2 bases outside the gene matches. There are 16 residues in the CDR3. The germline CDR1 and CDR2 sequences are SGHTA and FQGNSA. CDR3 protein: CASSLATGGSNQPQHF. The CDR3 nucleotides read TGTGCCAGCAGCTTAGCTACAGGGGGGAGCAATCAGCCCCAGCATTTT.

The genes are TRBV6-5 and TRBJ2-5; D is perhaps TRBD2 (5 bases). This CDR3 contains 14 residues. Looked up from germline, CDR1 is MNHEY and CDR2 is SVGAGI. Trimming pared 4 bases from V and 5 bases from J, leaving 14 bases between. The CDR3 is CASSSPLTGETQYF. CDR3 coding DNA: TGTGCCAGCAGTTCCCCTTTAACGGGGGAGACCCAGTACTTC.

The chain employs TRBV25-1 and TRBJ2-5, with 7 bases aligning to TRBD1. V lost 4 bases to trimming and J lost 3 bases; unmatched junction nucleotides: 8. Germline CDR1 is MGHDK and CDR2 is SYGVNS. The CDR3 has 15 amino acids. CDR3 in DNA: TGTGCCAGCAGTGTAACCTGGACAGGAAAAGAGACCCAGTACTTC. This gives the protein CASSVTWTGKETQYF.

V is TRBV11-3 and J is TRBJ2-5, with 7 bases that match TRBD2. The ends lost 1 base at V and 5 bases at J; junction bases unmatched: 10. The CDR3 is 16 amino acids. Germline loops: CDR1 SGHNT, CDR2 YENEEA. Written as DNA, the CDR3 is TGTGCCAGCAGCTTAGGGGTCGGGAGGAAGGGGGAGACCCAGTACTTC. This gives the protein CASSLGVGRKGETQYF.

The CDR3 DNA sequence: TGTGCCATCAGTGCCGCGGGGTGGGAGCAGTACTTC. It specifies CAISAAGWEQYF. The V gene is TRBV10-3, the J gene TRBJ2-7; D is possibly TRBD2 (6 bases). Trimming took off 4 bases at V and 7 bases at J, with 11 bases between the two ends. Germline V gene lookup returns CDR1 ENHRY and CDR2 SYGVKD. CDR3 length equals 12 residues.

The chain has TRBV11-3 and TRBJ1-1; tentative D call: TRBD1 (6 bases). Trimming cost V 5 bases and J 4 bases, with 8 bases left between them. Germline CDR1 is SGHNT and CDR2 is YENEEA. CDR3 size: 12 residues. CDR3 in DNA: TGTGCCAGCAGCCAAGGGGGCACTGAAGCTTTCTTT. Translated, it gives CASSQGGTEAFF.